Listed here is a single TCR beta chain. This sample stems from a study of T cells in Graves' hyperthyroidism and ophthalmopathy. On the basis of clinical symptoms, serum thyroxine and TRAb, thyroid ultrasound and orbital computed tomography, diagnoses were made. Trimming pared 2 bases from V and 6 bases from J, leaving 11 bases between. Germline V gives CDR1 GTSNPN, CDR2 SVGIG (reference sequence). CDR3 length: 14 residues. Authors of the study amplified TCR beta CDR3 regions from RNA transcripts. During a first-round RT-PCR of the TCR CDR3, the HTBI primer set was used. TCRdb reprocessed the multiplex PCR reads with MiXCR, giving one entry per CDR3 protein. The table has a few hundred thousand distinct CDR3 sequences, 46% seen once.

The sample consisted of peripheral blood or thyroid tissue (not recorded which). The TCR comes from an adult woman with Graves' disease, either hyperthyroidism or ophthalmopathy (not recorded which). The V and J genes are TRBV30 and TRBJ2-6; no clear D. The CDR3 protein is CAWSITRVANVLTF. CDR3 sequence (DNA): TGTGCCTGGAGTATTACGAGAGTGGCCAACGTCCTGACTTTC.